The sequence of this TCR beta chain was determined in a study of cytomegalovirus exposure and HLA in healthy donors. Study summary: HLA-typed donors were the source of about 85 million unique TCRs held in an early data release. Findings and limits, study-wide: Some TCR beta chains (roughly 150 of them) were listed as cytomegalovirus-associated. Later analysis suggested links between common viral pathogens and several top significant clusters. According to an earlier analysis, most TCR beta V segments yielded productive rearrangements about 87% or about 30% of the time.

The length of the CDR3 is 14 residues. Germline-derived CDR1 and CDR2 are MNHEY and SVGAGI. Trimming took 5 bases from V and 10 from J; bases not matched to a gene: 8. A note on this clone: Antigen: not known.

PCR involved 60 Vbeta and 13 Jbeta primers. Libraries were prepared by immunoSEQ multiplex PCR; TCRdb keeps only in-frame clonotypes and omits some of them. The sample has some 150,000 clones; around two thirds are singletons. The specimen was PBMCs. The rearrangement links TRBV6-5 to TRBJ1-6; 7 nucleotides match TRBD1. The clonotype originates from a man aged 18 to 29 in good health and CMV-seropositive. CDR3 amino acids: CASSPDRAMSPLHF. The CDR3 DNA is TGTGCCAGCAGTCCTGACAGGGCGATGTCACCCCTCCACTTT.